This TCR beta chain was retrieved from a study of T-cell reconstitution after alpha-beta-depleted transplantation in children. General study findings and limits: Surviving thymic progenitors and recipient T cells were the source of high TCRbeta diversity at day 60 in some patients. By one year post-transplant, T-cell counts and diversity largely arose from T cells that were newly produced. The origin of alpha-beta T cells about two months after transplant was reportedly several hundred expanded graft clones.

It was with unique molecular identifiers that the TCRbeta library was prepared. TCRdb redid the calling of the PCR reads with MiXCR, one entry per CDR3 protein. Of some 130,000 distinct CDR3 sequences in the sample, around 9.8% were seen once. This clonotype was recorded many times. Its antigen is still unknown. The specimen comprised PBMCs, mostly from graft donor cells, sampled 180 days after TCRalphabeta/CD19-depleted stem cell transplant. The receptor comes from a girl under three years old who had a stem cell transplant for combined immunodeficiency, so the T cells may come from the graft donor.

CDR3: CSARGSYEQYF. In DNA form, the CDR3 reads TGCAGTGCTAGAGGATCCTACGAGCAGTACTTC. The chain has TRBV20-1 and TRBJ2-7; D remains unclear. Trimming took off 1 base at V and 1 base at J, with 2 bases between the two ends. The CDR3 sequence is 11 residues long. Germline V lookup: CDR1 DFQATT, CDR2 SNEGSKA (reference sequence).